The 18 T cell receptor beta chains in this list originate from one sample, sequenced in a study of CD8+ T cells in alopecia areata. cDNA serving as the sequencing template came from extracted, reverse transcribed RNA. Method: immunoSEQ multiplex PCR; TCRdb's copy keeps in-frame clones and lacks some. The table has fewer than 250,000 clones, more than 45% seen once. This material consisted of CD4+ T cells sorted from blood, taken at week 0. The receptors derive from a human donor with alopecia areata.

This clone occurred a few times. The V and J genes are TRBV7-6 and TRBJ2-1, with D maybe TRBD1 (5 bases). Trimming took off 1 base at V and 7 bases at J, with 17 bases between the two ends. From germline, CDR1 is SGHVS and CDR2 FNYEAQ. The CDR3 runs 16 residues. The CDR3 here is CASSLGLTDRKNEQFF. CDR3 in DNA: TGTGCCAGCAGCTTAGGTTTGACAGATAGAAAGAATGAGCAGTTCTTC.

The V call is TRBV19, the J call TRBJ2-2; TRBD1 agrees at 9 bases. Per the germline V gene, CDR1 is LNHDA and CDR2 is SQIVND (reference sequence). The CDR3 loop spans 15 amino acids. V shed 6 bases and J 7 bases; nucleotides not matched to a gene: 9. The CDR3: CASRVGTGIGGELFF. Here the CDR3 DNA reads TGTGCCAGTAGAGTTGGGACAGGGATTGGCGGGGAGCTGTTTTTT.

The chain combines TRBV2 with TRBJ2-7; 8 bases fit TRBD1. Germline CDR1 SNHLY, CDR2 FYNNEI. There are 14 residues in the CDR3. J lost 5 bases, V lost 6 bases, and 9 bases had no gene match. CDR3 in DNA: TGTGCCAGCAGATCAGGGACAGGCTACCACGAGCAGTACTTC. Translated: CASRSGTGYHEQYF.

V is TRBV9 and J is TRBJ2-3; TRBD2 agrees at 7 bases. With V trimmed by 5 bases and J by 2 bases, 8 bases remained unmatched. In germline, CDR1 is SGDLS, CDR2 YYNGEE. This CDR3 has 15 amino acids. CDR3 protein: CASRVSGFPTDTQYF. For the CDR3, the DNA is TGTGCCAGCAGGGTTAGCGGGTTCCCCACAGATACGCAGTATTTT.

The rearrangement uses TRBV6-5 and TRBJ2-6; the D is unclear. The CDR3 length is 13 residues. In germline, CDR1 is MNHEY, CDR2 SVGAGI. Trimming pared 7 bases from V and 2 bases from J, leaving 6 bases between. The CDR3 protein is CASNEAGANVLTF. The CDR3 DNA reads as TGTGCCAGCAACGAAGCTGGGGCCAACGTCCTGACTTTC.

The chain is built from TRBV7-9 and TRBJ2-7, with D perhaps matching TRBD2 (5 bases). Germline V gene lookup returns CDR1 SEHNR and CDR2 FQNEAQ (reference sequence). This CDR3 spans 15 amino acids. Trimming left V 3 bases short and J 0 bases short, with 12 bases between. In DNA form, the CDR3 reads TGTGCCAGCAGCTTCGGGGAGCCAAGCTCCTACGAGCAGTACTTC. This translates into CASSFGEPSSYEQYF.

The V and J genes are TRBV9 and TRBJ2-5; 12 positions match TRBD1. This CDR3 contains 16 residues. Germline trimming cut 4 bases from V and 1 base from J; bases unmatched to any gene: 5. Germline-derived CDR1 and CDR2 are SGDLS and YYNGEE. The CDR3 loop reads CASSPRDRGLQETQYF. The CDR3 nucleotides read TGTGCCAGCAGCCCGCGGGACAGGGGGCTCCAAGAGACCCAGTACTTC.

The sample holds a few counts of this clone. The CDR3 is CSAHSNQNTEAFF. In nucleotides, the CDR3 is TGCAGCGCCCACTCCAACCAGAACACTGAAGCTTTCTTT. The V and J genes are TRBV29-1 and TRBJ1-1, with D hard to call. Germline V gene data show CDR1 as SQVTM and CDR2 as ANQGSEA. The CDR3 covers 13 residues. Trimming left V 7 bases short and J 1 base short, with 13 bases between.

The chain combines TRBV19 with TRBJ2-5; unclear D gene. This CDR3 has 11 residues. Trimming stripped 6 bases from V and 2 bases from J, with 4 bases between. Germline loops: CDR1 LNHDA, CDR2 SQIVND (reference sequence). CDR3 residues: CASREQETQYF. CDR3 DNA sequence: TGTGCCAGTAGGGAACAAGAGACCCAGTACTTC. Filled out from reference TRBV19 and TRBJ2-5, the complete variable domain reads DGGITQSPKYLFRKEGQNVTLSCEQNLNHDAMYWYRQDPGQGLRLIYYSQIVNDFQKGDIAEGYSVSREKKESFPLTVTSAQKNPTAFYLCASREQETQYFGPGTRLLVL.

V is TRBV28 and J is TRBJ1-5, with a possible D match to TRBD1 (6 bases). This CDR3 spans 15 amino acids. Germline V gene sequence: CDR1 MDHEN, CDR2 SYDVKM. V lost 4 bases and J lost 7, with 17 bases in between. The CDR3 loop reads CASSSGVRGLQPQHF. CDR3 in DNA: TGTGCCAGCAGTTCGGGGGTCAGGGGACTCCAGCCCCAGCATTTT.

About this clone itself: One end of the junction fails to match germline, which may point to a read error. The chain links TRBV6-1 to TRBJ2-7, with no clear D. Germline CDR1 MNHNS, CDR2 SASEGT. The length of the CDR3 is 12 residues. The CDR3 DNA reads TGTGCCAGCAGGGAAGGGTCGAGGGAGCAGTACTTC. Translation: CASREGSREQYF.

The V call is TRBV30, the J call TRBJ2-1, with unresolved D. CDR3 length: 10 residues. Looked up from germline, CDR1 is GTSNPN and CDR2 is SVGIG (reference sequence). The V end was cut by 3 bases, the J end by 5 bases, with 2 bases between. DNA of the CDR3: TGTGCCTGGAGGCACAATGAGCAGTTCTTC. This gives the protein CAWRHNEQFF.

This clone was found a few times. The chain has TRBV7-2 and TRBJ2-1, with TRBD2 identical over 9 bases. V was clipped by 8 bases and J by 4 bases; unmatched bases: 3. Germline CDR1 and CDR2: SGHTA and FQGNSA. The CDR3 is 13 residues long. The CDR3 region is CASGGRVYNEQFF. CDR3 DNA: TGTGCCAGCGGCGGGAGGGTATACAATGAGCAGTTCTTC.

The chain has TRBV4-1 and TRBJ2-7, with D perhaps matching TRBD1 (5 bases). Between the trimmed V and J ends, which lost 1 base and 0 bases, there was a span of 10 bases. Looked up from germline, CDR1 is MGHRA and CDR2 is YSYEKL. The CDR3 contains 15 residues. In DNA form, the CDR3 reads TGCGCCAGCAGCCAAGCGACTGACAGCTCCTACGAGCAGTACTTC. This translates into CASSQATDSSYEQYF.

The chain is built from TRBV5-4 and TRBJ1-2, with 9 positions matching TRBD1. From germline, CDR1 is SGHNT and CDR2 YYREEE (reference sequence). The CDR3 runs to 15 residues. The ends lost 3 bases at V and 2 bases at J; junction bases unmatched: 5. The chain's CDR3 is CASSSPGQGNYGYTF. DNA of the CDR3: TGTGCCAGCAGCTCGCCGGGACAGGGCAACTATGGCTACACCTTC.

This clone occurred a few times. This chain connects TRBV29-1 to TRBJ2-3, with TRBD1 as a possible D gene (6 bases). CDR1 is SQVTM and CDR2 is ANQGSEA in the germline V gene. This CDR3 has 14 amino acids. The V end was cut by 7 bases, the J end by 0 bases, with 14 bases between. CDR3 sequence: CSARGRTSTDTQYF. Here the CDR3 DNA reads TGCAGCGCCAGGGGCCGAACTAGCACAGATACGCAGTATTTT.

This clone has a handful of counts. The chain is built from TRBV5-1 and TRBJ2-7; D remains unclear. The CDR3 contains 14 residues. The germline V and J ends were trimmed by 1 base and 3 bases, with 11 bases remaining between them. CDR1 SGHRS and CDR2 YFSETQ come from the germline V gene. CDR3 loop: CASSLLGKSYEQYF. CDR3 in DNA: TGCGCCAGCAGCTTGTTGGGGAAGAGCTACGAGCAGTACTTC.

This clone appeared a single time. The chain employs TRBV6-5 and TRBJ2-3; 9 bases map to TRBD2. Germline CDR1 MNHEY, CDR2 SVGAGI. There are 14 residues in the CDR3. The trim removed 6 bases at V and 5 bases at J, leaving 6 bases unmatched. CDR3 sequence (DNA): TGTGCCAGCAGGCGGGGGGGCCGAGTAGATACGCAGTATTTT. Its protein is CASRRGGRVDTQYF.